The next 7 T cell receptor beta chains were all read from a single sample in a study of blood T cell repertoires in COVID-19. Clones were read by immunoSEQ multiplex PCR, and TCRdb kept only the in-frame ones, dropping some. Seen here are over 75,000 clones, about four fifths observed once, and the top ten hold 1.2%. Sequences were obtained from peripheral blood. The receptors derive from a woman aged 80 or over with acute or convalescent COVID-19.

The V gene is TRBV5-1, the J gene TRBJ2-7; a weak D match, TRBD1 (5 bases). This CDR3 has 15 residues. The germline V and J ends were trimmed by 2 bases and 0 bases, with 12 bases remaining between them. Per the germline V gene, CDR1 is SGHRS and CDR2 is YFSETQ. The CDR3 DNA sequence: TGCGCCAGCAGCTTAACGCCAGGGCACTCCTACGAGCAGTACTTC. Protein: CASSLTPGHSYEQYF.

The V gene is TRBV19, the J gene TRBJ2-3; 8 bases agree with TRBD1. The ends lost 6 bases at V and 4 bases at J; junction bases unmatched: 6. The germline gives CDR1 LNHDA, CDR2 SQIVND (reference sequence). CDR3 size: 14 residues. Here the CDR3 reads CASRPGGLADTQYF. The CDR3 bases are TGTGCCAGTAGACCAGGGGGCCTGGCAGATACGCAGTATTTT. Full variable domain (rest looked up from reference TRBV19 and TRBJ2-3): DGGITQSPKYLFRKEGQNVTLSCEQNLNHDAMYWYRQDPGQGLRLIYYSQIVNDFQKGDIAEGYSVSREKKESFPLTVTSAQKNPTAFYLCASRPGGLADTQYFGPGTRLTVL.

The CDR3 spells CASSRDRGSNYGYTF. Here the CDR3 DNA reads TGTGCCAGCAGCCGCGACAGGGGAAGTAACTATGGCTACACCTTC. The chain uses TRBV2 and TRBJ1-2; 8 nucleotides match TRBD1. Germline CDR1 SNHLY, CDR2 FYNNEI. V lost 6 bases, J lost 1 base, and 7 bases stayed unmatched. CDR3 length: 15 amino acids.

This clone was found once. The J gene is TRBJ2-6, the V gene TRBV6-6, with D possibly being TRBD1 (6 bases). CDR3 size: 17 residues. V lost 5 bases and J lost 2, with 16 bases in between. The germline V gene encodes CDR1 MNHNY and CDR2 SVGAGI (reference sequence). DNA of the CDR3: TGTGCCAGCAGTCCACACAGGGCAGCCCCTGGGGCCAACGTCCTGACTTTC. Protein: CASSPHRAAPGANVLTF.

CDR3 protein: CSVGAHYEQYF. The CDR3 coding sequence is TGCAGTGTAGGGGCCCACTACGAGCAGTACTTC. The chain couples TRBV20-1 to TRBJ2-7; maybe TRBD1 (5 bases). The V gene lost 7 bases and the J gene lost 3 bases, with 10 bases spanning the gap. The CDR3 sequence is 11 residues long. Germline V gene data show CDR1 as DFQATT and CDR2 as SNEGSKA (reference sequence).

The V gene is TRBV24-1, the J gene TRBJ2-3; 9 nucleotides align to TRBD1. CDR1 is KGHDR and CDR2 is SFDVKD in the germline V gene. With V trimmed by 7 bases and J by 3 bases, 13 bases remained unmatched. CDR3 length: 17 residues. In nucleotides, the CDR3 is TGTGCCACCAGCCCGAGTTCGGGACAGGGAGGGACAGATACGCAGTATTTT. It yields the protein CATSPSSGQGGTDTQYF.

The chain has TRBV28 and TRBJ2-1, with D possibly being TRBD2 (6 bases). Between the trimmed V and J ends, which lost 9 bases and 1 base, there was a span of 7 bases. The CDR3 runs 12 residues. Germline values: CDR1 MDHEN, CDR2 SYDVKM. Here the CDR3 DNA reads TGTGCCAGGGGAGGATCCTACAATGAGCAGTTCTTC. It yields the protein CARGGSYNEQFF.